This entry lists 24 T cell receptor beta chains sequenced from one sample in a study of PD-1 blockade in classical Hodgkin lymphoma. Sequenced by immunoSEQ multiplex PCR; TCRdb stores in-frame clones only, minus some. The profile shows about 97,000 clones, over 70% of them singletons. Relapses following autologous stem cell transplantation were seen in all patients, with brentuximab vedotin exposure varying. The sample consisted of peripheral blood mononuclear cells (PBMCs), taken at baseline. The source is a human donor with classical Hodgkin lymphoma.

This chain joins TRBV11-2 and TRBJ2-7; the D gene is possibly TRBD2 (5 bases). The CDR3 is made up of 14 amino acids. V was trimmed by 3 bases and J by 4 bases, leaving 13 bases between them. Germline-derived CDR1 and CDR2 are SGHAT and FQNNGV. CDR3 amino acids: CASSFAEGVYEQYF. The CDR3 region has the DNA TGTGCCAGCAGCTTCGCCGAGGGCGTTTACGAGCAGTACTTC.

The chain recombines TRBV10-3 with TRBJ2-1; 10 bases fit TRBD2. The germline V gene encodes CDR1 ENHRY and CDR2 SYGVKD. J was trimmed by 6 bases and V by 10 bases; bases with no gene match: 18. The CDR3 has 17 amino acids. Written as DNA, the CDR3 is TGTGCCACTATGCCCCTCTCAGCGGGAGGGGGGGGCAATGAGCAGTTCTTC. This sequence encodes CATMPLSAGGGGNEQFF.

J is TRBJ1-1 and V is TRBV11-2; maybe TRBD1 (5 bases). V lost 3 bases and J lost 0, with 8 bases in between. This CDR3 is 14 amino acids long. Germline values: CDR1 SGHAT, CDR2 FQNNGV. As DNA, the CDR3 is TGTGCCAGCAGCTTCGGGGGACTGAACACTGAAGCTTTCTTT. Translation gives CASSFGGLNTEAFF.

The chain couples TRBV9 to TRBJ2-6; 9 bases are a match to TRBD1. V shed 2 bases and J 4 bases; nucleotides not matched to a gene: 4. The CDR3 is 16 residues long. CDR1 and CDR2 from the germline V gene are SGDLS and YYNGEE. CDR3 in DNA: TGTGCCAGCAGCGTTACAGGGGGCGCGGGGGCCAACGTCCTGACTTTC. Encoded protein: CASSVTGGAGANVLTF. The full variable domain, its missing parts supplied by reference TRBV9 and TRBJ2-6, is DSGVTQTPKHLITATGQRVTLRCSPRSGDLSVYWYQQSLDQGLQFLIQYYNGEERAKGNILERFSAQQFPDLHSELNLSSLELGDSALYFCASSVTGGAGANVLTFGAGSRLTVL.

The rearrangement uses TRBV5-4 and TRBJ2-1; D remains ambiguous. The CDR3 is 16 residues long. Between the trimmed V and J ends, which lost 3 bases and 0 bases, there was a span of 13 bases. Per germline, CDR1 SGHNT and CDR2 YYREEE (reference sequence). The CDR3 nucleotides are TGTGCCAGCAGCTCGACCCACCGACACTCCTACAATGAGCAGTTCTTC. It encodes CASSSTHRHSYNEQFF.

The chain joins TRBV28 to TRBJ1-5, with 7 bases matching TRBD1. J gave up 3 bases and V 4 bases, and 9 bases lay outside the gene matches. This CDR3 comprises 16 residues. The germline V gene encodes CDR1 MDHEN and CDR2 SYDVKM. CDR3 sequence: CASSSPPGQPNQPQHF. DNA of the CDR3: TGTGCCAGCAGTTCACCTCCGGGACAGCCCAATCAGCCCCAGCATTTT.

This clone was found once. This sequence joins TRBV7-9 and TRBJ2-2, with 8 positions matching TRBD2. The CDR3 contains 14 residues. Germline trimming cut 3 bases from V and 4 bases from J; bases unmatched to any gene: 1. Germline V gene sequence: CDR1 SEHNR, CDR2 FQNEAQ (reference sequence). CDR3 nucleotide sequence: TGTGCCAGCAGCTTGCGGGAGGTCACCGGGGAGCTGTTTTTT. Protein product: CASSLREVTGELFF.

This chain uses TRBV10-2 with TRBJ1-5; D not resolved. The CDR3 runs 14 residues. Trimming took 0 bases from V and 5 from J, leaving 8 bases between them. Looked up from germline, CDR1 is WSHSY and CDR2 is SAAADI. CDR3 sequence reads: CASSESGYDQPQHF. CDR3 coding DNA: TGCGCCAGCAGTGAGTCAGGTTACGATCAGCCCCAGCATTTT.

On this clone: The sample holds other DNA sequences that translate to the same CDR3. J is TRBJ2-7 and V is TRBV5-6, with 7 bases lining up with TRBD2. J was trimmed by 6 bases and V by 0 bases; bases with no gene match: 6. Germline V lookup: CDR1 SGHDT, CDR2 YYEEEE. This CDR3 has 14 amino acids. CDR3 in amino acids: CASSLGGGGLEQYF. CDR3 nucleotide sequence: TGTGCCAGCAGCTTGGGGGGGGGAGGGCTCGAGCAGTACTTC.

This rearrangement joins TRBV6-5 to TRBJ1-1; D remains ambiguous. The V and J ends lost 3 bases and 1 base respectively, with 12 bases between them. The germline CDR1 and CDR2 sequences are MNHEY and SVGAGI. CDR3 size: 15 residues. The CDR3 nucleotides are TGTGCCAGCAGTTATCATCGGGCAGGGAACACTGAAGCTTTCTTT. It encodes CASSYHRAGNTEAFF.

V gene TRBV5-1 combines with J gene TRBJ1-2; the match to TRBD1 covers 9 bases. V lost 4 bases to trimming and J lost 1 base; unmatched junction nucleotides: 5. The CDR3 is made up of 15 amino acids. From germline, CDR1 is SGHRS and CDR2 YFSETQ. CDR3 nucleotide sequence: TGCGCCAGCAGCGGGACAGGGTTAAGTAACTATGGCTACACCTTC. Translating it yields CASSGTGLSNYGYTF. The entire variable domain, with the rest obtained from reference TRBV5-1 and TRBJ1-2, is as follows: KAGVTQTPRYLIKTRGQQVTLSCSPISGHRSVSWYQQTPGQGLQFLFEYFSETQRNKGNFPGRFSGRQFSNSRSEMNVSTLELGDSALYLCASSGTGLSNYGYTFGSGTRLTVV.

This clone showed up just once. V usage is TRBV28 and J usage is TRBJ2-5; 7 bases are shared with TRBD2. The V gene end was trimmed by 3 bases and the J gene end by 2 bases; junction bases not matched to a gene: 6. Germline values: CDR1 MDHEN, CDR2 SYDVKM. The CDR3 is made up of 15 amino acids. CDR3 residues: CASSFLGREQETQYF. DNA for the CDR3: TGTGCCAGCAGTTTTCTAGGGCGGGAGCAAGAGACCCAGTACTTC.

This rearrangement joins TRBV5-4 to TRBJ2-5, with D perhaps matching TRBD1 (6 bases). This CDR3 region has 14 residues. Germline V gene sequence: CDR1 SGHNT, CDR2 YYREEE (reference sequence). V was clipped by 3 bases and J by 4 bases, with 13 bases between them. The CDR3 region has the DNA TGTGCCAGCAGCTCCCAGGGGAACGGAGAGACCCAGTACTTC. Encoded protein: CASSSQGNGETQYF.

This clone appeared once. This chain uses TRBV7-2 with TRBJ2-7; 9 bases match TRBD1. The germline CDR1 and CDR2 sequences are SGHTA and FQGNSA. This CDR3 contains 17 residues. V lost 2 bases and J lost 2; bases outside the gene matches: 10. The CDR3 nucleotides read TGTGCCAGCAGCTTAAGTGGAGGGACAGGGTCCCCCTACGAGCAGTACTTC. Translating it yields CASSLSGGTGSPYEQYF. The whole variable domain, filled in from reference TRBV7-2 and TRBJ2-7, reads GAGVSQSPSNKVTEKGKDVELRCDPISGHTALYWYRQSLGQGLEFLIYFQGNSAPDKSGLPSDRFSAERTGGSVSTLTIQRTQQEDSAVYLCASSLSGGTGSPYEQYFGPGTRLTVT.

The J gene is TRBJ2-7, the V gene TRBV6-5; tentative D call: TRBD2 (6 bases). V dropped 7 bases and J dropped 1 base, with 14 bases sitting between them. Germline CDR1 reads MNHEY; CDR2 reads SVGAGI. This CDR3 region has 14 residues. The CDR3 DNA reads as TGTGCCAGCACCCGCGGGGCAAATTCCTACGAGCAGTACTTC. Amino acids: CASTRGANSYEQYF.

The V and J genes are TRBV5-1 and TRBJ2-7, with 9 positions matching TRBD2. This CDR3 contains 16 residues. Looked up from germline, CDR1 is SGHRS and CDR2 is YFSETQ. Trimming took 4 bases from V and 6 from J; bases not matched to a gene: 14. The CDR3 region is CASSRDSGRSVSEQYF. Here the CDR3 DNA reads TGCGCCAGCAGCAGGGACAGCGGGAGGTCTGTCTCCGAGCAGTACTTC.

This chain connects TRBV13 to TRBJ2-2; TRBD2 is a possible D gene (6 bases). V lost 5 bases and J lost 5, with 12 bases in between. From germline, CDR1 is PRHDT and CDR2 FYEKMQ (reference sequence). This CDR3 has 14 residues. The CDR3 loop reads CASSLSGLTGELFF. The CDR3 coding sequence is TGTGCCAGCAGCCTCAGCGGACTAACCGGGGAGCTGTTTTTT.

This rearrangement joins TRBV7-9 to TRBJ2-3; TRBD2 is a possible D gene (6 bases). Germline V gene lookup returns CDR1 SEHNR and CDR2 FQNEAQ (reference sequence). This CDR3 spans 14 amino acids. V was pared by 4 bases and J by 5 bases, with 13 bases between. The CDR3 reads CASSSGGGVDTQYF. In DNA form, the CDR3 reads TGTGCCAGCAGCTCCGGGGGTGGAGTAGATACGCAGTATTTT.

This chain connects TRBV6-1 to TRBJ2-5; 12 nucleotides match TRBD1. Germline CDR1 and CDR2: MNHNS and SASEGT. The CDR3 extends over 16 amino acids. V shed 0 bases and J 5 bases; nucleotides not matched to a gene: 4. CDR3 protein: CASSEAWDRGRETQYF. CDR3 DNA sequence: TGTGCCAGCAGTGAAGCATGGGACAGGGGGCGGGAGACCCAGTACTTC.

Only a few counts were recorded for this clone. Other nucleotide sequences in the sample specify the same CDR3. The chain employs TRBV7-9 and TRBJ2-3; D gene uncertain. V shed 1 base and J shed 0 bases, with 2 bases lying between them. The CDR3 is 13 amino acids. From germline, CDR1 is SEHNR and CDR2 FQNEAQ (reference sequence). The CDR3 is CASSLVSTDTQYF. CDR3 bases: TGTGCCAGCAGCTTAGTCAGCACAGATACGCAGTATTTT. Using reference TRBV7-9 and TRBJ2-3 for the parts outside the CDR3, the full variable domain is DTGVSQNPRHKITKRGQNVTFRCDPISEHNRLYWYRQTLGQGPEFLTYFQNEAQLEKSRLLSDRFSAERPKGSFSTLEIQRTEQGDSAMYLCASSLVSTDTQYFGPGTRLTVL.

The chain recombines TRBV6-1 with TRBJ1-1; D is unclear. The V gene lost 3 bases and the J gene lost 0 bases, with 8 bases spanning the gap. The CDR3 sequence is 14 residues long. Germline V gives CDR1 MNHNS, CDR2 SASEGT. The CDR3: CASSDRAMNTEAFF. CDR3 nucleotides: TGTGCCAGCAGTGACCGGGCCATGAACACTGAAGCTTTCTTT.

The chain employs TRBV28 and TRBJ2-3, with D maybe TRBD1 (5 bases). The CDR3 consists of 17 residues. Trimming shortened V by 8 bases and J by 1 base, and 22 bases separated the two germline ends. The germline V gene has CDR1 MDHEN and CDR2 SYDVKM. The CDR3 region has the DNA TGTGCCAGCCGCGATAGGGGCAGAGCATATGGCACAGATACGCAGTATTTT. Translated, it gives CASRDRGRAYGTDTQYF.

The CDR3 here is CASTSRGTGVSPLHF. In DNA, the CDR3 is TGTGCCAGCACCTCGCGAGGGACAGGGGTTTCACCCCTCCACTTT. This rearrangement joins TRBV7-9 to TRBJ1-6; the match to TRBD1 covers 10 bases. From germline, CDR1 is SEHNR and CDR2 FQNEAQ (reference sequence). The CDR3 covers 15 residues. J gave up 9 bases and V 7 bases, and 9 bases lay outside the gene matches.

The chain carries TRBV10-3 and TRBJ2-2, with TRBD2 identical over 7 bases. Germline loops: CDR1 ENHRY, CDR2 SYGVKD. V dropped 8 bases and J dropped 5; count of bases not matched to a gene: 8. There are 14 residues in the CDR3. CDR3 residues: CAIGQMGGTGELFF. The CDR3 DNA is TGTGCCATCGGTCAGATGGGAGGGACCGGGGAGCTGTTTTTT.